A selection of T cell receptor beta chains follows, all from one sample in a study of blood T cell repertoires in COVID-19. This table comes from immunoSEQ multiplex PCR, and its TCRdb copy is limited to in-frame clones, with some not included. Among about 170,000 clones listed, around four fifths were seen once. Source material: peripheral blood. Receptors originate from a man aged 35-49 years who had recovered from COVID-19. Both conserved end residues are part of each CDR3. D genes are given only for firm matches. Rows give clone size only sometimes, using once, few, many, or a class for an expanded clone.

V	J	D	size	length	DNA	CDR3
TRBV7-9	TRBJ1-1	.	.	15	TGTGCCAGCAGCCACTTCACCGACTTGAACACTGAAGCTTTCTTT	CASSHFTDLNTEAFF
TRBV27	TRBJ2-7	.	.	14	TGTGCCAGCAGTTTAGACAGAGGAACCTACGAGCAGTACTTC	CASSLDRGTYEQYF
TRBV7-2	TRBJ2-7	TRBD2	.	14	TGTGCCAGCAGCACGAGCGGGGGGGGTTACGAGCAGTACTTC	CASSTSGGGYEQYF
TRBV5-6	TRBJ1-5	TRBD1	few	16	TGTGCCAGCAGCTTTTTACCGGGACAGGGCCGTCAGCCCCAGCATTTT	CASSFLPGQGRQPQHF
TRBV13	TRBJ2-7	.	.	13	TGTGCCAGCAGCTTAGGCCAGGCGGGAAGGTTGTACTTC	CASSLGQAGRLYF
TRBV12-3/TRBV12-4	TRBJ2-3	.	.	12	TGTGCCAGCAGTTTATTATCAGATACGCAGTATTTT	CASSLLSDTQYF
TRBV30	TRBJ2-7	.	.	11	TGTGCCTGGAGTGTCCAGGGCGAGCAGTACTTC	CAWSVQGEQYF
TRBV7-3	TRBJ2-1	.	.	13	TGTGCCAGCAGCTTATTGGCCCCCAATGAGCAGTTCTTC	CASSLLAPNEQFF
TRBV25-1	TRBJ2-2	.	few	13	TGTGCCAGCAGTGCCTCCCTGACAATGGAGCTGTTTTTT	CASSASLTMELFF
TRBV10-3	TRBJ2-7	.	.	15	TGTGCCATCAGTGAGCCGGGGGGCCTTGACTACGAGCAGTACTTC	CAISEPGGLDYEQYF
TRBV10-3	TRBJ1-2	TRBD1	.	14	TGTGCCATCAGCCGGGACAGGGCGAACTATGGCTACACCTTC	CAISRDRANYGYTF
TRBV7-3	TRBJ2-2	.	few	13	TGTGCCAGCAGCAGGGGGACAACCGGGGAGCTGTTTTTT	CASSRGTTGELFF
TRBV9	TRBJ2-1	TRBD1	.	17	TGTGCCAGCAGCCTAGCTCTTACGGGACAGGGTGTGAATGAGCAGTTCTTC	CASSLALTGQGVNEQFF
TRBV7-9	TRBJ2-1	.	.	15	TGTGCCAGCAGCTTAGGGGTACTAGTCTACAATGAGCAGTTCTTC	CASSLGVLVYNEQFF
TRBV7-2	TRBJ1-5	.	.	14	TGTGCCAGCAGCTGGGGGGGGCCCAATCAGCCCCAGCATTTT	CASSWGGPNQPQHF
TRBV7-8	TRBJ1-6	.	once	15	TGTGCCAGCAGCGCGAGCTTGGGGCCAAATTCACCCCTCCACTTT	CASSASLGPNSPLHF
TRBV3-1/TRBV3-2	TRBJ2-2	TRBD1	once	15	TGTGCCAGCAGCCCAGGACAGGGACACACCGGGGAGCTGTTTTTT	CASSPGQGHTGELFF
TRBV27	TRBJ2-4	.	once	14	TGTGCCAGCAGCTCCCTAGGAGGCAAAAACATTCAGTACTTC	CASSSLGGKNIQYF
TRBV7-9	TRBJ2-5	.	.	15	TGTGCCAGCAGCTTAGTCCCTAGCTTTGGGGAGACCCAGTACTTC	CASSLVPSFGETQYF
TRBV5-1	TRBJ1-6	.	.	13	TGCGCCAGCACTGAGGGTTATAATTCACCCCTCCACTTT	CASTEGYNSPLHF
TRBV20-1	TRBJ2-5	.	.	11	TGCACTGGGCAGCTACAAGAGACCCAGTACTTC	CTGQLQETQYF
TRBV6-5	TRBJ2-2	.	.	15	TGTGCCAGCAGTTCACGGGACAAAATATCCGGGGAGCTGTTTTTT	CASSSRDKISGELFF
TRBV11-1	TRBJ1-2	.	.	13	TGTGCCAGCAGCTCACAGTTCCACTATGGCTACACCTTC	CASSSQFHYGYTF
TRBV28	TRBJ1-5	.	few	13	TGTGCCACCCAAGGAGGGGCAGGACAGCCCCAGCATTTT	CATQGGAGQPQHF
TRBV11-1	TRBJ2-1	.	.	16	TGTGCCAGCAGGGATCTCTATCGGCGTCCGGGGAATGAGCAGTTCTTC	CASRDLYRRPGNEQFF
TRBV9	TRBJ2-2	.	.	15	TGTGCCAGCAGCGTAGTACGGGGGGCTGGCGGGGAGCTGTTTTTT	CASSVVRGAGGELFF
TRBV7-2	TRBJ2-1	TRBD2	.	16	TGTGCCAGCAGCGTACTAGCGGGGGGAGGTAACAATGAGCAGTTCTTC	CASSVLAGGGNNEQFF
TRBV28	TRBJ2-7	.	.	13	TGTGCCACCCAACTAGGTGGAAGGTACGAGCAGTACTTC	CATQLGGRYEQYF
TRBV7-2	TRBJ2-2	TRBD2	.	14	TGTGCCAGCAGGGCGGGAGGTTATACCGGGGAGCTGTTTTTT	CASRAGGYTGELFF
TRBV14	TRBJ2-5	.	.	14	TGTGCCAGCAGCCAAGATTCCCGGGGGAGCTTCCAGTACTTC	CASSQDSRGSFQYF
TRBV6-2/TRBV6-3	TRBJ2-5	.	once	14	TGTGCCAGCAGTTACCTTGCGGGCCGGGAGACCCAGTACTTC	CASSYLAGRETQYF
TRBV12-3/TRBV12-4	TRBJ2-1	.	.	11	TGTGCCAGCAGACTAGACAATGAGCAGTTCTTC	CASRLDNEQFF
TRBV7-2	TRBJ2-7	TRBD2	.	14	TGTGCCAGCAGCTTACTAGCGGCCTCCTACGAGCAGTACTTC	CASSLLAASYEQYF
TRBV30	TRBJ2-3	.	.	13	TGTGCCTGGAGTGTTCCTTTTCCAGATACGCAGTATTTT	CAWSVPFPDTQYF
TRBV3-1/TRBV3-2	TRBJ2-2	.	.	19	TGTGCCAGCAGCCAACTGGTTACAAACCGGGACAAAAACACCGGGGAGCTGTTTTTT	CASSQLVTNRDKNTGELFF
TRBV20-1	TRBJ2-1	.	.	11	TGCAGTGCTCTTTTTAGATATGAGCAGTTCTTC	CSALFRYEQFF
TRBV18	TRBJ2-1	TRBD2	.	18	TGTGCCAGCTCACAGATTTTTAGCGGGGGGGCTGATGACAATGAGCAGTTCTTC	CASSQIFSGGADDNEQFF
TRBV30	TRBJ1-5	.	.	13	TGTGCCTGGAGTGTAGTCGGTTCGGGGCCCCAGCATTTT	CAWSVVGSGPQHF
TRBV24-1	TRBJ2-5	TRBD1	.	13	TGTGCCACCAGTGGACAGGGCAGAGGGGCCCAGTACTTC	CATSGQGRGAQYF
TRBV7-9	TRBJ2-7	.	.	14	TGTGCCAGCAGCTTAAGTCCACAGTCCTACGAGCAGTACTTC	CASSLSPQSYEQYF
TRBV9	TRBJ1-4	.	.	14	TGTGCCAGCAGCGTTTCTGCAACTAATGAAAAACTGTTTTTT	CASSVSATNEKLFF
TRBV13	TRBJ2-7	.	.	13	TGTGCCAGCAGCTCTGACAACTCCTACGAGCAGTACTTC	CASSSDNSYEQYF
TRBV12-3/TRBV12-4	TRBJ2-3	TRBD1	once	13	TGTGCCACCTCGGACAGGTCCACAGATACGCAGTATTTT	CATSDRSTDTQYF
TRBV5-1	TRBJ2-3	.	.	13	TGCGCCAGCAGCTTCCAGGGCTCAGATACGCAGTATTTT	CASSFQGSDTQYF
TRBV19	TRBJ2-1	TRBD1	.	15	TGTGCCAGTAGACTGACAGGGGTTACCGTAAATGAGCAGTTCTTC	CASRLTGVTVNEQFF
TRBV6-5	TRBJ1-2	.	.	13	TGTGCCGGCAATCCCGGCGGGGGAACTGGCTACACCTTC	CAGNPGGGTGYTF
TRBV18	TRBJ1-1	TRBD1	.	13	TGTGCCAGCTCACCACGAAGGACAGGAGAAGCTTTCTTT	CASSPRRTGEAFF
TRBV2	TRBJ2-2	TRBD1	.	15	TGTGCCAGCAGGGGGGACAGGGAGATCGGCGGGGAGCTGTTTTTT	CASRGDREIGGELFF
TRBV19	TRBJ2-3	.	.	13	TGTGCCAGTAGTCCTACAGTAAGAAATACGCAGTATTTT	CASSPTVRNTQYF
TRBV9	TRBJ1-4	TRBD1	.	15	TGTGCCAGCAGCGTAGGTGGGACAGTTAATGAAAAACTGTTTTTT	CASSVGGTVNEKLFF
TRBV4-2	TRBJ2-5	TRBD1	.	13	TGTGCCAGCAGCCAAGGACAGGGAGAGACCCAGTACTTC	CASSQGQGETQYF
TRBV4-3	TRBJ1-4	TRBD1	few	16	TGCGCCAGCAGCCAACAAGGGGGCTCGGGGAATGAAAAACTGTTTTTT	CASSQQGGSGNEKLFF